What follows are 8 T cell receptor beta chains derived from one specimen sequenced in a study of sequential checkpoint blockade in melanoma. Treatment of the sample: randomized to nivolumab then ipilimumab (arm A) or the reverse (arm B). Generated by immunoSEQ multiplex PCR, the TCRdb table keeps only in-frame clones and is missing some. The sample lists some 11,000 clones; approximately 71% were seen once. The sample here was CD8+ T cells sorted from blood (inferred from file names), taken from a patient given nivolumab and ipilimumab in sequence. The receptor source for this set is a human donor with melanoma.

This chain connects TRBV29-1 to TRBJ1-4; 7 bases match TRBD1. In germline, CDR1 is SQVTM, CDR2 ANQGSEA. The CDR3 totals 13 residues. J lost 7 bases, V lost 3 bases, and 5 bases had no gene match. This chain's CDR3 is CSVDAGGGEKLFF. CDR3 DNA sequence: TGCAGCGTTGATGCAGGGGGTGGTGAAAAACTGTTTTTT.

V gene TRBV7-8 combines with J gene TRBJ2-7, with D unclear. The V gene's germline CDR1 is SGHVS and CDR2 FQNEAQ. The CDR3 runs to 13 residues. Deletions cut 7 bases from V and 4 bases from J, with 14 bases between. The CDR3 nucleotides are TGTGCCAGCAACCTAGAGCCGGCATACGAGCAGTACTTC. Its translation is CASNLEPAYEQYF. The full variable domain, in which reference TRBV7-8 and TRBJ2-7 provide the parts outside the CDR3, is GAGVSQSPRYKVAKRGQDVALRCDPISGHVSLFWYQQALGQGPEFLTYFQNEAQLDKSGLPSDRFFAERPEGSVSTLKIQRTQQEDSAVYLCASNLEPAYEQYFGPGTRLTVT.

This clone has a single count. The chain links TRBV4-1 to TRBJ2-6; D is perhaps TRBD1 (5 bases). Germline V CDR1 and CDR2: MGHRA, YSYEKL. Trimming took off 1 base at V and 0 bases at J, with 10 bases between the two ends. CDR3 length: 17 amino acids. DNA of the CDR3: TGCGCCAGCAGCCAAGGACAGCCTCCCTCTGGGGCCAACGTCCTGACTTTC. Amino acids: CASSQGQPPSGANVLTF.

The chain is built from TRBV7-2 and TRBJ2-7, with TRBD2 identical over 13 bases. This CDR3 has 16 amino acids. Germline V gene sequence: CDR1 SGHTA, CDR2 FQGNSA. V lost 1 base, J lost 7 bases, and 7 bases stayed unmatched. CDR3 sequence: CASSLGGLAGVGEQYF. CDR3 DNA: TGTGCCAGCAGCTTAGGTGGACTAGCGGGAGTAGGAGAGCAGTACTTC.

This clone was counted a few times. The rearrangement joins TRBV7-2 to TRBJ2-7; D perhaps matches TRBD2 (6 bases). The CDR3 has 14 residues. Between the trimmed V and J ends, which lost 3 bases and 4 bases, there was a span of 13 bases. Looked up from germline, CDR1 is SGHTA and CDR2 is FQGNSA. CDR3 DNA: TGTGCCAGCAGCTTGTTAGCGGACTTATACGAGCAGTACTTC. Its protein is CASSLLADLYEQYF.

This clone was counted a few times. A single base is all that separates this from a far larger clone, so a read error is likely. This sample includes further DNA sequences coding for the same CDR3. The gene calls are TRBV6-4 and TRBJ2-1; no reliable D call. This CDR3 has 14 amino acids. Germline V lookup: CDR1 MRHNA, CDR2 SNTAGT. CDR3 bases: TGTGCCAGCAGTGACTCGGCGGAAGCCAATGACCAGTTCTTC. It encodes CASSDSAEANDQFF.

The gene calls are TRBV6-4 and TRBJ2-2; weak D call: TRBD1 (6 bases). Germline V gene sequence: CDR1 MRHNA, CDR2 SNTAGT. Trimming pared 4 bases from V and 3 bases from J, leaving 6 bases between. The CDR3 is 13 residues long. In nucleotides, the CDR3 is TGTGCCAGCAGTGCAGGGGACACCGGGGAGCTGTTTTTT. It is translated as CASSAGDTGELFF.

This chain joins TRBV28 and TRBJ2-1; perhaps TRBD2 as D (6 bases). Germline CDR1 reads MDHEN; CDR2 reads SYDVKM. V was pared by 3 bases and J by 3 bases, with 9 bases between. CDR3 size: 14 residues. CDR3 DNA sequence: TGTGCCAGCAGTTTTGGGACTTACTACAATGAGCAGTTCTTC. It encodes CASSFGTYYNEQFF.